This T cell receptor (beta chain) was captured by sequencing in a study of T cells in Graves' hyperthyroidism and ophthalmopathy (dated by TCRdb to the late 2010s). About the study as a whole: Peripheral blood samples were taken at the time of initial diagnosis, prior to any treatment. TCR V-J signatures able to tell the groups apart were searched for in a discovery cohort of approximately 95 patients, of whom more than 40 had Graves' ophthalmopathy and roughly 59 had stable Graves' hyperthyroidism. Prospective prediction of ophthalmopathy was tested in an independent validation cohort of approximately 19 hyperthyroidism patients and around 16 patients who later progressed to ophthalmopathy. For training and testing, the 100 patients in the discovery cohort were randomly divided in a 7:3 ratio. The study also compared thyroid tissue and blood T-cell repertoires from over 5 Graves' hyperthyroidism patients. Following sampling, methimazole starting at 30 mg daily was given to hyperthyroidism patients, and high-dose intravenous methylprednisolone was given to ophthalmopathy patients. TCR Vbeta CDR3 sequencing of 130 to 150 peripheral blood samples (under 45 ophthalmopathy, about 74 hyperthyroidism and roughly 17 progressor patients) is reported in the paper. General study outcomes and caveats: Most expanded thyroid clonotypes (frequency above 0.001) were also found in blood, which suggests that blood repertoires may mirror thyroid immune responses. No statistical method was used to set the sample size in advance, and investigators knew the group allocation. In validation, the model predicted progression to ophthalmopathy a median of 6.5 months before onset, with over 55% sensitivity and roughly 73% specificity. Ophthalmopathy was separated from stable hyperthyroidism by a 13 V-J signature model, with approximately 90% sensitivity and roughly 84% specificity obtained in cross-validation and 80%/75% obtained in testing.

Sequences SGDLS (CDR1) and YYNGEE (CDR2) are obtained from the germline V gene. Unmatched junction bases come to 4, with V trimmed by 0 bases and J by 4 bases. Counted from cysteine to phenylalanine, this CDR3 has 15 amino acids. The sequence is cut down to CDR3 DNA, 45 bases in frame from base 1. Amplification of TCR beta CDR3 regions was carried out from RNA transcripts. The TCR CDR3 was subjected to a first round of RT-PCR using the HTBI primer set and the Qiagen OneStep RT-PCR kit. Libraries were constructed in a second round of multiplex PCR, after which size selection and purification were carried out. Sequencing of the libraries was done on an Illumina HiSeq2000 using paired-end 100 bp reads. In the authors' own workflow: SOAPnuke was used to process the raw data, with reads discarded if the reads contained adapters or uncalled bases, had a mean Phred below 15, or lacked an exact constant-primer or identifier match. High-quality paired reads were merged using COPE v1.2.5, and each unique nucleotide sequence was defined as a clonotype. MiTCR v1.1 was used to align the clonotypes against IMGT TRBV, TRBD and TRBJ reference segments. The analysis was restricted to V-J combinations with a frequency above 0.0001, which together covered roughly 99% of the repertoires. The TCS score was defined as the ratio of F50 (clonal expansion) to E x V (chaos), calculated using BLOSUM62-based TCRdist between CDR3 peptides within each V-J. Welch's t-statistics and random forest reduced just over 500 V-J features to under 15, which were used in a naive Bayes classifier (R e1071). TCRdb trimmed public reads at Q25 via fastp, called clones via MiXCR and kept in-frame beta chains. Rows matching on CDR3 protein sequence are summarized as one entry with the most common DNA and genes. These V and J calls rely on TCRdb rather than the paper's analysis. The sample table records hundreds of thousands of distinct CDR3 sequences; over 11% of these occur just once. 20% to 25% of the sample belongs to the ten largest clones.

In regard to this clonotype: No cognate antigen has been identified for it. No base quality values were provided; no much bigger clone lies one nucleotide off.

A patient counted as having stable Graves' hyperthyroidism if no progression to ophthalmopathy occurred over 18 months of follow-up. Hyperthyroidism patients were aged 18 to 65 years and newly diagnosed, with disease duration of less than 2 months. The study excluded patients with uncontrolled infections, other autoimmune diseases, pregnancy or lactation. Diagnoses were based on clinical symptoms, serum thyroxine and TRAb, thyroid ultrasound and orbital computed tomography. PBMCs were isolated from about 10 ml of fresh peripheral blood by Ficoll-Paque density gradient centrifugation. Total RNA was extracted using Trizol reagent, and RNA quality was assessed on an Agilent 2100 Bioanalyzer.

The specimen was blood. This receptor was taken from a woman under 40 with Graves' hyperthyroidism. This chain is built from TRBV9 and TRBJ2-1; the central 7 bases match TRBD2. The nucleotide sequence is TGTGCCAGCAGCGTAGGGGGGGAGGGGTACAATGAGCAGTTCTTC. Its coded protein is CASSVGGEGYNEQFF.